This T cell receptor (beta chain) is from a study of cytomegalovirus exposure and HLA in healthy donors. Overall study findings and caveats: The classifier reportedly diagnosed cytomegalovirus status with high specificity and sensitivity. Cytomegalovirus-associated status was assigned to around 160 TCR beta chains.

Primers for the PCR totalled 60 Vbeta and 13 Jbeta. Method: immunoSEQ multiplex PCR; TCRdb's copy keeps in-frame clones and lacks some. The table has about 170,000 clones, roughly 80% seen once. V shed 5 bases, J shed 6 bases, and the junction held 10 bases outside the gene matches. This CDR3 region has 15 residues. Germline V gene data show CDR1 as LNHDA and CDR2 as SQIVND (reference sequence). Only one count was recorded for this clone. Its antigen remains unknown. The origin of this receptor is a woman between 18 and 29 years old in good health and CMV-seronegative. The material sequenced was PBMCs. The V call is TRBV19, the J call TRBJ1-1; 9 bases agree with TRBD1. Written as DNA, the CDR3 is TGTGCCAGTAGTCCTGGGACAGGGACATTCTCTGAAGCTTTCTTT. It encodes CASSPGTGTFSEAFF. The variable domain in full, with the rest retrieved from reference TRBV19 and TRBJ1-1, is DGGITQSPKYLFRKEGQNVTLSCEQNLNHDAMYWYRQDPGQGLRLIYYSQIVNDFQKGDIAEGYSVSREKKESFPLTVTSAQKNPTAFYLCASSPGTGTFSEAFFGQGTRLTVV.